This T cell receptor (beta chain) stems from a study of T cells in Graves' hyperthyroidism and ophthalmopathy. About the research overall: Initial diagnosis, before any treatment, was when peripheral blood was collected. The study, taken as a whole, reports: Among thyroid clonotypes expanded above 0.001, most also appeared in blood.

Amplified TCR beta CDR3 regions derived from RNA transcripts. HTBI primers were employed in a first-round RT-PCR of the TCR CDR3. Each CDR3 protein gets one entry after TCRdb re-called the multiplex PCR reads with MiXCR. The repertoire includes under 400,000 distinct CDR3 sequences, roughly 18% of them detected once, and 15% sits in the top ten. In its sample, this clonotype was seen many times. Antigen specificity is unknown. Diagnoses used clinical symptoms, serum thyroxine and TRAb, thyroid ultrasound and orbital computed tomography. More than 9.5 ml fresh peripheral blood yielded the PBMCs. The CDR3 runs 15 residues. Germline-derived CDR1 and CDR2 are SGHRS and YFSETQ. The V and J ends lost 3 bases and 4 bases respectively, with 17 bases between them.

The sequenced material came from blood. The TCR sequence derives from a woman aged 40 to 50 with Graves' ophthalmopathy. This sequence joins TRBV5-1 and TRBJ2-7, with TRBD1 as a possible D gene (6 bases). The CDR3 sequence: CASSSHADSLYEQYF. The CDR3 DNA reads TGCGCCAGCAGCTCGCACGCGGACAGCCTTTACGAGCAGTACTTC.